This TCR beta chain was captured by sequencing in a study of pediatric ulcerative colitis. Trimming removed 0 bases from V and 7 bases from J, with 6 bases in between. CDR3 length: 11 residues. Germline-derived CDR1 and CDR2 are GTSNPN and SVGIG (reference sequence). During colonoscopy, one to two rectal pinch biopsies were collected. Repertoires were generated with immunoSEQ multiplex PCR, while TCRdb's copy carries only in-frame clones and drops some. Of fewer than 25,000 clones in the sample, approximately 74% were seen once. About this clone: Its target is unknown.

Study findings and constraints: Two rectal CDR3 clonotypes occurred in all ulcerative colitis patients. Repertoires came from total lymphocyte DNA, so rare subsets like regulatory T cells may be missed. Ulcerative colitis patients shared more blood-rectal clones than controls.

Sequencing input: gut tissue. V gene TRBV30 combines with J gene TRBJ1-2; D is perhaps TRBD1 (6 bases). This clonotype originated in a boy younger than 18 with severe ulcerative colitis. The CDR3 sequence: CAWSVQGGYTF. The CDR3 nucleotides are TGTGCCTGGAGTGTACAGGGTGGCTACACCTTC.